The entry below gives a single TCR beta chain sequence along with its context. It lacks a known antigen. No clone much larger than this one lies a single base away; base qualities are absent. One collaborating source in Seattle enrolled patients while the patients were actively infected and followed the patients over time throughout the course of disease. The collaborating institutions used their own protocols to collect whole blood in K2EDTA tubes. For TCRbeta analysis, collaborators shipped samples as frozen whole blood, isolated PBMCs, or DNA extracted from either of those sample types. The germline V gene (reference sequence) specifies LGHDT as CDR1 and YNNKEL as CDR2. The CDR3 covers 15 residues, taking in both the cysteine and the phenylalanine. The CDR3 DNA has 45 bases and is translated from base 1. The trim is 4 bases for V and 6 bases for J, with a gap of 18 bases between the germline ends.

These data belong to a study of blood T cell repertoires in COVID-19 (TCRdb year 2020). Turning to the overall study: Samples covering the acute and convalescent phases of COVID-19 were provided by collaborators in the United States, Italy and Spain. The prospective study material was composed of cDNA or gDNA derived from T cells, B-cell-depleted T cells, or PBMCs. Deeply sampled blood TCRbeta repertoires from subjects exposed to, actively infected with, or recovered from COVID-19 were included in the dataset. The repertoires were released in a freely available public database meant as a resource for research on the immune response to SARS-CoV-2. The samples were drawn from two sources: the first 160 participants of the ongoing ImmuneRACE study, and 1,000 to 1,500 subjects contributed by 6 global collaborators. Sample metadata almost always included a de-identified subject ID, COVID-19 status, age in years and sex. Where available, HLA class I and class II types were taken from metadata supplied by the sample provider and were not determined by assay-based typing. What the study reported, not specific to this receptor: How much clinical and demographic metadata was included differed by source and by participant, and the metadata was provided uncurated.

TCRbeta CDR3 regions were amplified from genomic DNA by means of the immunoSEQ Assay, a bias-controlled multiplex PCR. The study's own analysis went as follows. Within the assay, amplification of reference gene primers was used to estimate how many nucleated cells each sample contained. To quantify the absolute abundance of each unique TCRbeta CDR3 rearrangement, sequence reads were collapsed and filtered. For each sample, productive Simpson clonality was calculated as the square root of Simpson's diversity index across productive rearrangements. What TCRdb holds here is the immuneACCESS table cut down to in-frame rearrangements. Part of the clones is not present; checked against another copy, under half of the missing clones reflect an unresolved V gene, and the others are unexplained. The D gene and trimming were derived from the DNA, and the V and J assignments and clone size from that table. In all, the sample holds roughly 150,000 clones, and around 87% of those were seen once. The ten biggest clones cover 2.5% to 3% of the sample.

The chain joins TRBV3-1 (or the pseudogene TRBV3-2) to TRBJ1-2; matching of 5 bases hints at TRBD1 as the D gene. The specimen was peripheral blood. The TCR comes from an elderly woman with COVID-19, enrolled during active disease. The CDR3 corresponds to CASSRVGGAAHGYTF. DNA sequence: TGTGCCAGCAGCCGGGTAGGAGGGGCAGCCCATGGCTACACCTTC.